This T cell receptor beta chain comes out of a study of blood T cell repertoires in COVID-19. On the study more broadly: Samples representing acute and convalescent COVID-19 were sourced from the United States, Italy and Spain.

The authors' processing: Reference gene primer amplification in the assay estimated nucleated cell counts. The method was immunoSEQ multiplex PCR; TCRdb's version includes in-frame clones alone and lacks a portion of them. Clone size and V and J calls were adopted from that table, with D and trimming inferred from the DNA. The sample holds fewer than 250,000 clones, approximately 86% seen once. Which cohort a participant joined came from the clinical history participants gave. Sequencing was performed on PBMCs or T cells enriched from blood (not recorded which). The TCR sequence derives from a woman aged 45-59 years with acute COVID-19.

CDR3 bases: TGTGCCAGCATCCTTGGGGTAGCGGTGGTCCACGAGCAGTACTTC. Amino acid sequence: CASILGVAVVHEQYF. The V gene is TRBV6-5, the J gene TRBJ2-7; tentatively, D is TRBD2 (6 bases). The V and J ends lost 7 bases and 5 bases respectively, with 21 bases between them. The CDR3 has 15 amino acids. Germline CDR1 and CDR2: MNHEY and SVGAGI.